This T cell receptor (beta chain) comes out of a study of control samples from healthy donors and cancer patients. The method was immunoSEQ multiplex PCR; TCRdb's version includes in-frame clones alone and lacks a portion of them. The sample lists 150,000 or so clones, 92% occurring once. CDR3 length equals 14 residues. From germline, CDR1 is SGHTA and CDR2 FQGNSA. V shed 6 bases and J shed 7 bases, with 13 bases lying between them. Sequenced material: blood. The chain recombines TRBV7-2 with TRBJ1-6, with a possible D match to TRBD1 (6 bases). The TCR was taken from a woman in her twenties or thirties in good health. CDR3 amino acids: CASSYGQRNSPLHF. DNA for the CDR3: TGTGCCAGCAGTTATGGACAGAGGAATTCACCCCTCCACTTT.